A single sample is the source of the 18 T cell receptor beta chains below, sequenced in a study of T cell repertoires in cytomegalovirus infection. TCRdb recomputed calls from the reads with MiXCR, one row per CDR3 protein. Of about 440,000 distinct CDR3 sequences listed, about a third are singletons. The sequencing input was PBMCs. Receptor source: a human donor in good health (CMV status not recorded). Some clones in this sample may be carry-over from other donors' samples.

The table lists this clonotype with many counts. The J gene is TRBJ2-3, the V gene TRBV6-1; D gene uncertain. The CDR3 sequence is 14 residues long. Trimming shortened V by 2 bases and J by 1 base, and 7 bases separated the two germline ends. Per germline, CDR1 MNHNS and CDR2 SASEGT. The CDR3 loop is CASSEKIRTDTQYF. CDR3 coding DNA: TGTGCCAGCAGTGAAAAGATCCGCACAGATACGCAGTATTTT.

Regarding this clonotype: This sequence may be a read error, since a much larger clone differs from it by one base. The gene calls are TRBV19 and TRBJ1-5; 8 nucleotides agree with TRBD1. This CDR3 comprises 15 residues. Germline V gene data show CDR1 as LNHDA and CDR2 as SQIVND (reference sequence). CDR3 coding DNA: TGTACCAGTAGCCTTGGTGGACAGGGTGGTCAGCCCCAGCATTTT. Protein: CTSSLGGQGGQPQHF.

This clonotype was seen only a few times. This rearrangement joins TRBV4-3 to TRBJ1-6; D is undetermined. The ends were cut back, 0 bases at V and 8 bases at J, with 5 bases in the middle. This CDR3 spans 13 amino acids. Germline V gene lookup returns CDR1 LGHNA and CDR2 YSLEER. This CDR3 reads CASSQEADSPLHF. The CDR3 coding sequence is TGCGCCAGCAGCCAAGAGGCTGATTCACCCCTCCACTTT.

The V and J genes are TRBV12-3 or TRBV12-4 and TRBJ2-7, with 10 bases lining up with TRBD2. V was clipped by 8 bases and J by 5 bases; unmatched bases: 12. This CDR3 has 15 amino acids. CDR3 nucleotides: TGTGCCAGCGGAGCGGGGGGGCTAAATAAAGACGAGCAGTACTTC. Translating it yields CASGAGGLNKDEQYF.

The rearrangement joins TRBV2 to TRBJ1-2; weak D call: TRBD1 (6 bases). The CDR3 totals 14 residues. V shed 4 bases and J shed 2 bases, with 11 bases lying between them. The germline CDR1 and CDR2 sequences are SNHLY and FYNNEI. CDR3 protein: CASSVTGQNYGYTF. The CDR3, as DNA: TGTGCCAGCAGTGTGACAGGCCAGAACTATGGCTACACCTTC. Full variable domain (remainder filled in from reference TRBV2 and TRBJ1-2): EPEVTQTPSHQVTQMGQEVILRCVPISNHLYFYWYRQILGQKVEFLVSFYNNEISEKSEIFDDQFSVERPDGSNFTLKIRSTKLEDSAMYFCASSVTGQNYGYTFGSGTRLTVV.

The rearrangement joins TRBV6-2 or TRBV6-3 to TRBJ1-5; no clear D. CDR1 is MNHEY and CDR2 is SVGEGT in the germline V gene. There are 13 residues in the CDR3. V was clipped by 1 base and J by 5 bases, with 6 bases between them. In nucleotides, the CDR3 is TGTGCCAGCAGTTACTTCAGATATCAGCCCCAGCATTTT. Encoded protein: CASSYFRYQPQHF.

This chain connects TRBV7-4 to TRBJ2-7, with 8 bases aligning to TRBD1. Unmatched junction bases numbered 6, after V lost 5 bases and J lost 0 bases. CDR3 length: 15 amino acids. The germline gives CDR1 SGHVT, CDR2 SQSDAQ. In nucleotides, the CDR3 is TGTGCCAGCAGCCCGTGGACAGGGACCTCCTACGAGCAGTACTTC. The encoded protein is CASSPWTGTSYEQYF.

This clonotype has a count of ten or more. The chain is built from TRBV7-2 and TRBJ2-7; D call uncertain. Germline-derived CDR1 and CDR2 are SGHTA and FQGNSA. The CDR3 extends over 14 amino acids. Trimming removed 1 base at V and 6 bases at J, with 13 bases between. In DNA form, the CDR3 reads TGTGCCAGCAGCTTAGACGATGGTCTAATCGAGCAGTACTTC. It is translated as CASSLDDGLIEQYF.

The chain uses TRBV20-1 and TRBJ1-1, with D hard to call. This CDR3 is 13 amino acids long. Trimming left V 4 bases short and J 4 bases short, with 13 bases between. CDR1 DFQATT and CDR2 SNEGSKA come from the germline V gene (reference sequence). This CDR3 is CSAMKGGSTEAFF. The CDR3, as DNA: TGCAGTGCTATGAAGGGCGGGAGCACTGAAGCTTTCTTT.

V gene TRBV10-3 combines with J gene TRBJ2-7; D call uncertain. From germline, CDR1 is ENHRY and CDR2 SYGVKD. The CDR3 consists of 14 residues. The V end was cut by 7 bases, the J end by 2 bases, with 15 bases between. The CDR3 sequence: CAIKAHPGTYEQYF. CDR3 DNA sequence: TGTGCCATCAAAGCACACCCAGGAACCTACGAGCAGTACTTC.

There are a few counts of this clonotype. This chain links TRBV5-5 with TRBJ2-4, with 7 positions matching TRBD2. The CDR3 has 15 amino acids. Trimming took 4 bases from V and 7 from J; bases not matched to a gene: 11. Per germline, CDR1 SGHKS and CDR2 YYEKEE (reference sequence). CDR3 sequence (DNA): TGTGCCAGCAGCAGGGGCCCCCCCGGGGGGAACATTCAGTACTTC. Its protein is CASSRGPPGGNIQYF.

The chain couples TRBV4-3 to TRBJ2-1; no definite D call. The CDR3 consists of 12 residues. The V gene lost 0 bases and the J gene lost 12 bases, with 9 bases spanning the gap. From germline, CDR1 is LGHNA and CDR2 YSLEER. CDR3 amino acids: CASSQDGVGQFF. CDR3 in DNA: TGCGCCAGCAGCCAAGATGGGGTAGGGCAGTTCTTC.

This chain links TRBV19 with TRBJ1-1, with D hard to call. V lost 3 bases, J lost 1 base, and 9 bases lay in between. This CDR3 has 14 amino acids. Germline CDR1 LNHDA, CDR2 SQIVND (reference sequence). The CDR3 spells CASSITAGNTEAFF. DNA for the CDR3: TGTGCCAGTAGTATCACGGCAGGGAACACTGAAGCTTTCTTT.

V usage is TRBV5-4 and J usage is TRBJ2-3; TRBD1 might be the D (6 bases). The CDR3 contains 14 residues. CDR1 and CDR2 from the germline V gene are SGHNT and YYREEE (reference sequence). The germline V and J ends were trimmed by 2 bases and 4 bases, with 11 bases remaining between them. The CDR3 sequence is CASSLGGFSDTQYF. Written as DNA, the CDR3 is TGTGCCAGCAGCTTAGGGGGTTTCTCAGATACGCAGTATTTT.

This clonotype was found a few times. V and J are TRBV27 and TRBJ2-5, with TRBD1 matching 8 bases. Germline CDR1 and CDR2: MNHEY and SMNVEV (reference sequence). Losses at the gene ends were 3 bases for V and 5 bases for J; bases not matched to a gene: 5. The CDR3 covers 14 residues. DNA of the CDR3: TGTGCCAGCAGTTTCAGGGGGCAGGGGGAGACCCAGTACTTC. Translation: CASSFRGQGETQYF.

The CDR3 sequence: CASSSGQNMNTEAFF. As DNA, the CDR3 is TGTGCCAGCAGTTCGGGACAAAACATGAACACTGAAGCTTTCTTT. The gene calls are TRBV12-3 or TRBV12-4 and TRBJ1-1; TRBD1 is a possible D gene (6 bases). This CDR3 region has 15 residues. V was clipped by 4 bases and J by 0 bases, with 12 bases between them.

This clonotype was counted many times. The V gene is TRBV11-3, the J gene TRBJ2-3; TRBD2 matches at 11 bases. The length of the CDR3 is 17 residues. CDR1 is SGHNT, CDR2 YENEEA, per germline. V trimming: 3 bases; J trimming: 5 bases; junction bases outside the gene matches: 10. The CDR3 DNA reads TGTGCCAGCAGCTTTACTAGCGGGGGACCGGGTGTAGATACGCAGTATTTT. Translating gives CASSFTSGGPGVDTQYF.

The chain combines TRBV28 with TRBJ1-6; 11 bases are a match to TRBD1. The CDR3 sequence is 16 residues long. Losses at the gene ends were 2 bases for V and 8 bases for J; bases not matched to a gene: 5. The germline V gene encodes CDR1 MDHEN and CDR2 SYDVKM. Here the CDR3 reads CASSLPGTGGYSPLHF. DNA of the CDR3: TGTGCCAGCAGTTTACCCGGGACAGGGGGATATTCACCCCTCCACTTT.